The entry below gives a single TCR beta chain sequence along with its context. This entry belongs to a study of blood T cell repertoires in COVID-19. As for the study in general: Some COVID-19 samples were acute and others convalescent; all came from the United States, Italy and Spain.

Profiled with immunoSEQ multiplex PCR; TCRdb holds only in-frame clones, not every one. The sample has tens of thousands of clones; approximately 80% are singletons. Trimming cost V 4 bases and J 0 bases, with 13 bases left between them. The CDR3 is 16 amino acids. Germline lookup yields CDR1 SGHRS and CDR2 YFSETQ. The sample was peripheral blood. This chain uses TRBV5-1 with TRBJ2-2, with D possibly TRBD2 on 6 matching bases. The origin of this receptor is a man aged 65 to 79 with acute or convalescent COVID-19. CDR3: CASSKSEGTNTGELFF. In DNA form, the CDR3 reads TGCGCCAGCAGCAAGTCGGAGGGAACGAACACCGGGGAGCTGTTTTTT.